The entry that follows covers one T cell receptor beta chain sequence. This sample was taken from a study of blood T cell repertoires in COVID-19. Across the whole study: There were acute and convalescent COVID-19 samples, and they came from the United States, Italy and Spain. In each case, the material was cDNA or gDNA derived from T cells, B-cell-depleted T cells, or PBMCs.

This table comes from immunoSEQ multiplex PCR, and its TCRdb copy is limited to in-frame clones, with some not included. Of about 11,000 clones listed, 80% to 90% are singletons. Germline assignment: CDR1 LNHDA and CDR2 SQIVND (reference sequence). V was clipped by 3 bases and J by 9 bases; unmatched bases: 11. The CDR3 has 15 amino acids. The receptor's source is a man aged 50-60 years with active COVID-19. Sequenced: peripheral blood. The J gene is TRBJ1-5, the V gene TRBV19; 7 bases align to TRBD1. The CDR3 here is CASSISSGGLMPQHF. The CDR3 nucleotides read TGTGCCAGTAGTATCTCATCAGGGGGTCTGATGCCCCAGCATTTT.